This T cell receptor beta chain emerged from a study of CD8 T cells in ankylosing spondylitis. A note on this clonotype: Antigen: not known.

Germline CDR1 SGHRS, CDR2 YFSETQ. V lost 6 bases and J lost 4, with 19 bases in between. The CDR3 contains 15 residues. Study-wide results and limits: A motif of roughly eight highly homologous TCR beta variants was seen as apparently characteristic of ankylosing spondylitis blood.

TCRdb redid the calling of the 5' RACE reads with MiXCR, one entry per CDR3 protein. The sample carries 300,000 to 350,000 distinct CDR3 sequences, about 14% recorded once. This sequence originates from a male donor with ankylosing spondylitis or in good health (not recorded which). V gene TRBV5-1 combines with J gene TRBJ1-1; the D gene is possibly TRBD1 (6 bases). Sequenced material: blood, either unsorted or a sorted T cell fraction (not recorded which). This chain's CDR3 is CASTITGGGGTEAFF. The CDR3 bases are TGCGCCAGCACTATTACCGGGGGGGGCGGCACTGAAGCTTTCTTT.